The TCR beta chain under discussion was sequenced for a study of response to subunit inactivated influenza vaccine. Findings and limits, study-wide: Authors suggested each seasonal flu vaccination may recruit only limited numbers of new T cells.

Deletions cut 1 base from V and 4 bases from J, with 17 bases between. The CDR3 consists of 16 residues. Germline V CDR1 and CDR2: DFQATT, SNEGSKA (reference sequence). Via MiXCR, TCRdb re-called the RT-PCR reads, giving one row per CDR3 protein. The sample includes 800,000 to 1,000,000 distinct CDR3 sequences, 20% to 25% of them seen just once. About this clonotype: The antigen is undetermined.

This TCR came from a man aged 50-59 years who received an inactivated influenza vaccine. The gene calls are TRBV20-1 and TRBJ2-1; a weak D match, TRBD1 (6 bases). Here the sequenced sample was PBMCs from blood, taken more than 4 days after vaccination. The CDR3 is CSARGQGLLGYNEQFF. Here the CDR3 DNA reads TGCAGTGCTAGAGGCCAGGGGTTATTAGGATACAATGAGCAGTTCTTC.